This T cell receptor beta chain was profiled in a study of blood T cell repertoires in COVID-19. As for the study in general: The analysed material was cDNA or gDNA that came from T cells, B-cell-depleted T cells, or PBMCs.

Original handling: Estimation of nucleated cell counts relied on the amplification of reference gene primers. This table comes from immunoSEQ multiplex PCR, and its TCRdb copy is limited to in-frame clones, with some not included. V, J and clone size were drawn from that table, and D and trimming were deduced from the DNA. The data hold 310,000 or so clones, with around 90% observed a single time. CDR3 size: 12 residues. Germline V CDR1 and CDR2: SGHTS, YDEGEE. The V and J ends lost 3 bases and 9 bases respectively, with 13 bases between them. The V call is TRBV5-8, the J call TRBJ2-7; D perhaps matches TRBD2 (5 bases). The TCR sequence derives from a woman aged 18-35 years with acute COVID-19. The sequencing sample was made of PBMCs or T cells enriched from blood (not recorded which). The CDR3 nucleotides are TGTGCCAGCAGCTCCCTCCGACGGGGGCAGTACTTC. Residues: CASSSLRRGQYF. The full variable domain, rest sourced from reference TRBV5-8 and TRBJ2-7, is EAGVTQSPTHLIKTRGQQATLRCSPISGHTSVYWYQQALGLGLQFLLWYDEGEERNRGNFPPRFSGRQFPNYSSELNVNALELEDSALYLCASSSLRRGQYFGPGTRLTVT.